This is a list of T cell receptor beta chains from one sample in a study of graft-versus-host responses after intestinal transplantation. Assay used: immunoSEQ multiplex PCR; TCRdb lists only in-frame clones, some missing. The table lists tens of thousands of clones, less than 85% of them singletons. No cognate antigen is known for these TCRs. The source material was unstimulated CD4+ T cells sorted from spleen or lymph node cells, sampled before transplant. All receptors come from a human donor who was the organ donor for an intestinal transplant. Each CDR3 is given with its conserved first and last residue.

cdr3_aa: CASSINFGGRETQYF
v_call: TRBV19

cdr3_aa: CASSAARQGTISSPLHF
v_call: TRBV2

cdr3_aa: CASSLVILGTGGEETQYF
v_call: TRBV5-1

cdr3_aa: CASSEGGPYQETQYF
v_call: TRBV2

cdr3_aa: CASSFRGTGNTGELFF
v_call: TRBV9

cdr3_aa: CASSSYVNTEAFF
v_call: TRBV27

cdr3_aa: CASSGSRGLRSYNEQFF
v_call: TRBV5-8

cdr3_aa: CASSLSRTSGGVSGNEQFF
v_call: TRBV5-1

cdr3_aa: CASSEMPTGSSPLHF
v_call: TRBV2

cdr3_aa: CSARGTYEQYF
v_call: TRBV20-1

cdr3_aa: CASSRTRTSYEKLFF
v_call: TRBV4-1

cdr3_aa: CASSYNPTNEQYF
v_call: TRBV6-6

cdr3_aa: CASSERTGFYEQYF
v_call: TRBV2

cdr3_aa: CASSSRSGTGMYEQFF
v_call: TRBV6-6

cdr3_aa: CASSLPQGAAISYEQYF
v_call: TRBV5-6

cdr3_aa: CASRSTGGEQYF
v_call: TRBV6-1

cdr3_aa: CASLPWTSGSSYNEQFF
v_call: TRBV27

cdr3_aa: CASSQYNEQFF
v_call: TRBV28

cdr3_aa: CASSLLVWSYNEQFF
v_call: TRBV19

cdr3_aa: CASSKAGTSGGAQETQYF
v_call: TRBV21-1

cdr3_aa: CASSPLVRAGSEQYF
v_call: TRBV7-2

cdr3_aa: CASSLGSETQYF
v_call: TRBV7-6

cdr3_aa: CASSPLPVRYNEQFF
v_call: TRBV9

cdr3_aa: CASSLFTSGLVYNEQFF
v_call: TRBV5-1

cdr3_aa: CASSLGQGKTGELFF
v_call: TRBV7-2

cdr3_aa: CASGEADTQYF
v_call: TRBV10-1

cdr3_aa: CASSPFGASGVTGELFF
v_call: TRBV2

cdr3_aa: CASSQGLAGGFYTTDTQYF
v_call: TRBV4-1

cdr3_aa: CAWKARNRNQPQHF
v_call: TRBV30

cdr3_aa: CASSYEGAKAYNEQFF
v_call: TRBV6-5

cdr3_aa: CASRIKRGTEAFF
v_call: TRBV6-1

cdr3_aa: CASSDPGLPRYEQFF
v_call: TRBV6-4

cdr3_aa: CASSQDGSGSGFNEQFF
v_call: TRBV4-2

cdr3_aa: CASSKGGPQETQYF
v_call: TRBV6-1

cdr3_aa: CASSREHRDLETQYF
v_call: TRBV5-4

cdr3_aa: CASSYWASGTYNEQFF
v_call: TRBV6-5

cdr3_aa: CASSQTAATTDTQYF
v_call: TRBV7-8

cdr3_aa: CAWSVRGDTEAFF
v_call: TRBV30

cdr3_aa: CASSQDLLPRNTEAFF
v_call: TRBV14

cdr3_aa: CAWSFGDTGSPLHF
v_call: TRBV30

cdr3_aa: CASSSIVLTGMRDTEAFF
v_call: TRBV2

cdr3_aa: CASSPLDRGSGELFF
v_call: TRBV11-3

cdr3_aa: CSVAGAGVNTEAFF
v_call: TRBV29-1

cdr3_aa: CASSSGDSNQPQHF
v_call: TRBV7-9